This T cell receptor (beta chain) stems from a study of cytomegalovirus exposure and HLA in healthy donors. Study-level results: HLA restriction was apparent for most CMV-associated TCR beta chains in a later analysis. Usually a TCR sequence was rare, but some public TCRs were found in many donors.

This PCR relied on a set of 60 Vbeta primers and 13 Jbeta primers. Profiled with immunoSEQ multiplex PCR; TCRdb holds only in-frame clones, not every one. The data hold some 200,000 clones, with roughly four fifths observed a single time. As regards this clone: The antigen remains unidentified.

The CDR3 runs to 13 residues. Trimming pared 1 base from V and 6 bases from J, leaving 9 bases between. Germline V CDR1 and CDR2: LGHNT, FRNRAP. This sequence joins TRBV12-5 and TRBJ1-2; D uncertain. Specimen: PBMCs. The origin of this receptor is a girl under 18 in good health and CMV-seronegative. The CDR3 spells CASGLALGDGYTF. In DNA, the CDR3 is TGTGCTAGTGGTTTGGCCCTCGGGGATGGCTACACCTTC.